The present T cell receptor beta chain was sequenced within a study of response to subunit inactivated influenza vaccine (dated by TCRdb to the late 2010s). Regarding the study in general: The study used deep quantitative T cell receptor repertoire profiling to track responses to a trivalent subunit inactivated influenza vaccine. What the work shows at the level of the full study, not this receptor alone: The authors suggested that each seasonal influenza vaccination may recruit only a limited number of new T cells.

Points on this clonotype: No antigen is known for it. No base quality information exists; no much larger clone differs at one position.

Sequences MNHEY (CDR1) and SMNVEV (CDR2) are obtained from the germline V gene (reference sequence). The CDR3, cysteine through phenylalanine, is 17 amino acids long. The DNA shown is the 51-base CDR3, in frame from base 1. For this chain, trimming is 6 bases at the V end and 0 bases at the J end, and the number of junction bases without a gene match is 4. To prepare the library, RT-PCR was applied. Sequencing took place on an Illumina HiSeq 2500. TCRdb handled the public reads itself, with Q25 trimming in fastp and clone calling in MiXCR, and kept productive beta chains. Rows with a matching CDR3 protein are joined into one entry that keeps the most common DNA and genes. This sample holds approximately 490,000 distinct CDR3 sequences; approximately 6.9% were observed only once. 13% of the sample belongs to the ten largest clones.

The sequence came from a man between 50 and 69 years old who received an inactivated influenza vaccine. Donor details come from another sample of the same person, matched by shared clones. The sequence joins TRBV27 to TRBJ2-3, and TRBD2 aligns with 15 junction nucleotides. The input for sequencing was PBMCs from blood, taken less than 25 months after vaccination. The CDR3 region: CASRGLAGGSSTDTQYF. The nucleotide sequence is given as TGTGCCAGCAGGGGACTAGCGGGAGGCTCCAGCACAGATACGCAGTATTTT.